The 24 T cell receptor beta chains listed next were all sequenced from one sample in a study of blood T cell repertoires in COVID-19. Sequencing used immunoSEQ multiplex PCR; TCRdb keeps in-frame clones, though not all of them. Among a few hundred thousand clones listed, 88% were seen once. Sample: peripheral blood. The source is a woman in her twenties or thirties who had recovered from COVID-19.

This chain links TRBV30 with TRBJ1-1; D not resolved. The CDR3 extends over 13 amino acids. Germline V gives CDR1 GTSNPN, CDR2 SVGIG (reference sequence). V was cut by 5 bases and J by 6 bases, with 16 bases left in between. CDR3 sequence reads: CAWGRRLGAEAFF. The CDR3 bases are TGTGCCTGGGGTCGACGGCTAGGTGCTGAAGCTTTCTTT.

This clone was seen a handful of times. The sample holds other DNA sequences that translate to the same CDR3. CDR3 coding DNA: TGCGCCAGCAGCTTGACAGGTTATAGCAATCAGCCCCAGCATTTT. Protein: CASSLTGYSNQPQHF. The chain employs TRBV5-1 and TRBJ1-5; TRBD1 is a possible D gene (5 bases). This CDR3 region has 15 residues. The germline V and J ends were trimmed by 1 base and 0 bases, with 8 bases remaining between them. Germline CDR1 reads SGHRS; CDR2 reads YFSETQ. Full variable domain (outside the CDR3, taken from reference TRBV5-1 and TRBJ1-5): KAGVTQTPRYLIKTRGQQVTLSCSPISGHRSVSWYQQTPGQGLQFLFEYFSETQRNKGNFPGRFSGRQFSNSRSEMNVSTLELGDSALYLCASSLTGYSNQPQHFGDGTRLSIL.

The CDR3 nucleotides read TGTGCCAGTAGTACCGGGACAAACGGCGCAGATACGCAGTATTTT. Amino acid sequence: CASSTGTNGADTQYF. The rearrangement joins TRBV19 to TRBJ2-3; maybe TRBD1 (6 bases). V lost 4 bases and J 4 bases, leaving 15 bases between the germline ends. The CDR3 runs 15 residues. Per the germline V gene, CDR1 is LNHDA and CDR2 is SQIVND (reference sequence).

The chain carries TRBV28 and TRBJ1-2; 8 bases line up with TRBD1. CDR1 is MDHEN and CDR2 is SYDVKM in the germline V gene. The CDR3 extends over 15 amino acids. V shed 6 bases, J shed 4 bases, and the junction held 10 bases outside the gene matches. The CDR3 spells CASRGPGQAIYGYTF. Written as DNA, the CDR3 is TGTGCCAGCAGGGGGCCGGGACAGGCGATCTATGGCTACACCTTC.

V usage is TRBV6-5 and J usage is TRBJ2-7, with 8 bases fitting TRBD1. Per the germline V gene, CDR1 is MNHEY and CDR2 is SVGAGI. This CDR3 is built from 15 residues. V lost 2 bases, J lost 3 bases, and 6 bases stayed unmatched. As DNA, the CDR3 is TGTGCCAGCAGTTACGGTGCAGGGACAGGCTACGAGCAGTACTTC. Protein sequence: CASSYGAGTGYEQYF.

This sequence joins TRBV5-1 and TRBJ2-2; 9 nucleotides match TRBD1. The CDR3 runs 17 residues. The J segment lost 0 bases and the V segment lost 4 bases, leaving 7 bases of the junction unmatched. The V gene's germline CDR1 is SGHRS and CDR2 YFSETQ. The DNA for the CDR3 is TGCGCCAGCAGCCCGGTTAGGACAGGGGCGAACACCGGGGAGCTGTTTTTT. Translation gives CASSPVRTGANTGELFF.

The V and J genes are TRBV5-1 and TRBJ1-5; 7 bases align to TRBD1. The germline V gene encodes CDR1 SGHRS and CDR2 YFSETQ. Trimming removed 4 bases from V and 6 bases from J; junction bases left unmatched: 7. CDR3 length equals 14 residues. CDR3 residues: CASSETGDGQPQHF. CDR3 bases: TGCGCCAGCAGCGAAACAGGGGACGGTCAGCCCCAGCATTTT.

In the case of this clone: One end of the junction is discordant with germline, which a read error may explain. This CDR3 reads CASSLGAVGYGYTF. For the CDR3, the DNA is TGTGCCAGCAGTTTGGGGGCAGTAGGCTATGGCTACACCTTC. The chain is built from TRBV5-8 and TRBJ1-2, with a tentative D call TRBD1 (6 bases). There are 14 residues in the CDR3. The germline CDR1 and CDR2 sequences are SGHTS and YDEGEE.

This sequence joins TRBV2 and TRBJ1-2; tentatively, D is TRBD1 (5 bases). Between the trimmed V and J ends, which lost 6 bases and 2 bases, there was a span of 13 bases. The germline gives CDR1 SNHLY, CDR2 FYNNEI. The CDR3 runs to 14 residues. CDR3 DNA: TGTGCCAGCAGGTCAGGGTTGGTGAACTATGGCTACACCTTC. Translation gives CASRSGLVNYGYTF.

The chain carries TRBV5-6 and TRBJ2-2; TRBD2 matches at 11 bases. The junction had 4 bases not matched to a gene; V was cut back by 4 bases and J by 2 bases. The CDR3 runs 16 residues. Germline V gene sequence: CDR1 SGHDT, CDR2 YYEEEE. The CDR3 protein is CASSQLAGVNTGELFF. The CDR3 nucleotides are TGTGCCAGCAGCCAACTAGCGGGGGTTAACACCGGGGAGCTGTTTTTT.

The CDR3 DNA reads as TGTGCCAGCAGCCGGCTCACTAGCGGGGGGGCCGATACGCAGTATTTT. It codes for CASSRLTSGGADTQYF. The chain is built from TRBV7-2 and TRBJ2-3, with 13 nucleotides matching TRBD2. The V gene's germline CDR1 is SGHTA and CDR2 FQGNSA. This CDR3 comprises 16 residues. The V gene end was trimmed by 5 bases and the J gene end by 6 bases; junction bases not matched to a gene: 8.

The rearrangement joins TRBV6-5 to TRBJ2-1; possibly TRBD1 for D (5 bases). Germline lookup yields CDR1 MNHEY and CDR2 SVGAGI. V lost 5 bases, J lost 5 bases, and 13 bases lay in between. The CDR3 has 14 residues. The DNA for the CDR3 is TGTGCCAGCAGTCCCCCGACAGCCAACAATGAGCAGTTCTTC. Translation: CASSPPTANNEQFF.

Notes on this clone: This specimen includes other DNA sequences encoding the same CDR3. This chain joins TRBV6-1 and TRBJ1-5; 10 bases match TRBD1. V lost 1 base and J lost 7; bases outside the gene matches: 4. The CDR3 runs to 15 residues. Germline lookup yields CDR1 MNHNS and CDR2 SASEGT. The CDR3 sequence: CASSEGDRGRQPQHF. As DNA, the CDR3 is TGTGCCAGCAGTGAAGGGGACAGGGGCAGGCAGCCCCAGCATTTT.

This chain's CDR3 is CASSPGQANYGYTF. CDR3 in DNA: TGTGCCAGCAGTCCGGGACAGGCTAACTATGGCTACACCTTC. The V gene is TRBV6-5, the J gene TRBJ1-2; TRBD1 agrees at 8 bases. The CDR3 runs 14 residues. The V segment lost 5 bases and the J segment 0 bases; nucleotides outside the gene matches: 2. Germline values: CDR1 MNHEY, CDR2 SVGAGI.

This rearrangement joins TRBV29-1 to TRBJ2-7; the D is unclear. With 0 bases removed from V and 2 bases from J, the gap between germline ends came to 2 bases. CDR1 and CDR2 from the germline V gene are SQVTM and ANQGSEA. The CDR3 length is 11 residues. The CDR3 protein is CSVEDTYEQYF. Written as DNA, the CDR3 is TGCAGCGTTGAAGATACCTACGAGCAGTACTTC.

A single count supports this clone. The V gene is TRBV12-3 or TRBV12-4, the J gene TRBJ2-1, with D unresolved. With 6 bases removed from V and 2 bases from J, the gap between germline ends came to 5 bases. This CDR3 is built from 12 residues. This chain's CDR3 is CASSPTYNEQFF. The CDR3 bases are TGTGCCAGCAGCCCCACCTACAATGAGCAGTTCTTC.

The V and J genes are TRBV28 and TRBJ2-1; unclear D gene. Germline V gives CDR1 MDHEN, CDR2 SYDVKM. With 6 bases removed from V and 0 bases from J, the gap between germline ends came to 6 bases. CDR3 length equals 13 residues. CDR3 nucleotide sequence: TGTGCCAGCAGCAAGAGCTCCTACAATGAGCAGTTCTTC. Encoded protein: CASSKSSYNEQFF.

This clone occurred once. The V and J genes are TRBV7-8 and TRBJ2-5; possibly TRBD2 for D (6 bases). V was trimmed by 6 bases and J by 5 bases, leaving 13 bases between them. From germline, CDR1 is SGHVS and CDR2 FQNEAQ. The length of the CDR3 is 13 residues. This CDR3 reads CASRSTSTETQYF. The CDR3 DNA reads as TGTGCCAGCAGGTCGACTAGTACGGAGACCCAGTACTTC.

The V call is TRBV5-1, the J call TRBJ2-3; TRBD2 aligns across 7 bases. The CDR3 loop spans 13 amino acids. The J segment lost 2 bases and the V segment lost 4 bases, leaving 1 base of the junction unmatched. Per germline, CDR1 SGHRS and CDR2 YFSETQ. CDR3 coding DNA: TGCGCCAGCAGCAGCGGGGTCACAGATACGCAGTATTTT. It codes for CASSSGVTDTQYF.

This chain links TRBV27 with TRBJ1-2; unclear D gene. The CDR3 totals 13 residues. The V gene's germline CDR1 is MNHEY and CDR2 SMNVEV (reference sequence). The V and J ends lost 3 bases and 5 bases respectively, with 10 bases between them. CDR3 coding DNA: TGTGCCAGCAGTTTCCGGACGGGATATGGCTACACCTTC. Its protein is CASSFRTGYGYTF.

The chain is built from TRBV23-1 and TRBJ2-3; the D gene is possibly TRBD2 (5 bases). TRBV23-1 has ORF status, its function being uncertain. There are 20 residues in the CDR3. V was clipped by 0 bases and J by 0 bases, with 22 bases between them. The DNA of the CDR3 is TGCGCCAGCAGTCAATCCCCCCTCACCAGCAAAGGAGGCAGCACAGATACGCAGTATTTT. This sequence encodes CASSQSPLTSKGGSTDTQYF.

This clone was seen a handful of times. The J gene is TRBJ2-2, the V gene TRBV7-3, with D hard to call. V lost 5 bases and J lost 6, with 10 bases in between. Germline CDR1 SGHTA, CDR2 FQGTGA. CDR3 length: 13 amino acids. This chain's CDR3 is CASSPTTAGELFF. The CDR3 DNA reads as TGTGCCAGCAGCCCTACTACGGCCGGGGAGCTGTTTTTT.

This clone is classed as medium-sized. The chain has TRBV11-2 and TRBJ1-4, with 8 bases lining up with TRBD1. The ends lost 0 bases at V and 6 bases at J; junction bases unmatched: 3. This CDR3 spans 15 amino acids. Germline CDR1 is SGHAT and CDR2 is FQNNGV. The chain's CDR3 is CASSLEAGGDEKLFF. The CDR3 DNA sequence: TGTGCCAGCAGCTTAGAAGCAGGGGGCGATGAAAAACTGTTTTTT.

The chain joins TRBV6-1 to TRBJ1-6; 11 positions agree with TRBD1. Germline V gene sequence: CDR1 MNHNS, CDR2 SASEGT. V gave up 0 bases and J gave up 10 bases; unmatched junction bases: 11. This CDR3 is 18 amino acids long. The CDR3 reads CASSEAVYRDRGRSPLHF. In nucleotides, the CDR3 is TGTGCCAGCAGTGAAGCGGTTTACCGGGACAGGGGGAGGTCACCCCTCCACTTT.